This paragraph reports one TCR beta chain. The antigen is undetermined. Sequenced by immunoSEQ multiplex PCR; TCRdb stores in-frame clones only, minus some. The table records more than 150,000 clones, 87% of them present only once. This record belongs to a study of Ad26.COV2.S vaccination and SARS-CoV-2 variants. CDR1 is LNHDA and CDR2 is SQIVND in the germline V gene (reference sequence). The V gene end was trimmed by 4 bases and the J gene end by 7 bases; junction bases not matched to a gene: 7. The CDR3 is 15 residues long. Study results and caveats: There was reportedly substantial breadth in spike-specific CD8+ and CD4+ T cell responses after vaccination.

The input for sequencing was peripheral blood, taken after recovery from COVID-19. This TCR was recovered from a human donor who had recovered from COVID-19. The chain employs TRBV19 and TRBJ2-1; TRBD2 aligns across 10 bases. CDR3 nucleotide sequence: TGTGCCAGTAGTACTTCTAGCGGGGGAATTAATGAGCAGTTCTTC. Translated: CASSTSSGGINEQFF. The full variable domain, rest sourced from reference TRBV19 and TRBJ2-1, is DGGITQSPKYLFRKEGQNVTLSCEQNLNHDAMYWYRQDPGQGLRLIYYSQIVNDFQKGDIAEGYSVSREKKESFPLTVTSAQKNPTAFYLCASSTSSGGINEQFFGPGTRLTVL.